This T cell receptor (beta chain) is drawn from a study of beta chain features in type 1 diabetes. Study-wide context: There was similarity between patients and healthy donors in age, gender and cell yields. Whole-study findings and limits: The naive, central memory and Treg TCRB repertoires showed an apparent similarity that was greater among patients than among healthy donors. Cells with high TCR expression could be over-represented when cDNA is sequenced.

The CDR3 extends over 12 amino acids. Looked up from germline, CDR1 is SQVTM and CDR2 is ANQGSEA. Between the trimmed V and J ends, which lost 4 bases and 5 bases, there was a span of 11 bases. Using CD45RO/CCR7/CD25/CD127/CD95/CD27, CD4+ naive, central memory, regulatory and stem cell-like memory cells were sorted. Investigators reverse transcribed all isolated RNA, so they sequenced expressed TCRB transcripts. The assay was immunoSEQ multiplex PCR, and TCRdb's table has in-frame clones only and misses some. The sample lists hundreds of thousands of clones; 8% were seen once. Note on this clone: What it binds is not known.

Input material: central memory CD4+ T cells from blood. The receptor's source is a woman aged 18-35 years in good health. The J gene is TRBJ2-5, the V gene TRBV29-1; D is unclear. As DNA, the CDR3 is TGCAGCGTTGCTCGATCCTTGGAGACCCAGTACTTC. Encoded protein: CSVARSLETQYF. The variable domain in full, with the rest retrieved from reference TRBV29-1 and TRBJ2-5, is SAVISQKPSRDICQRGTSLTIQCQVDSQVTMMFWYRQQPGQSLTLIATANQGSEATYESGFVIDKFPISRPNLTFSTLTVSNMSPEDSSIYLCSVARSLETQYFGPGTRLLVL.